The 10 T cell receptor beta chains below come from one sample, sequenced in a study of Graves' ophthalmopathy and Graves' hyperthyroidism. Using RNA transcripts, the TCR beta CDR3 regions were amplified. The first-round RT-PCR employed HTBI primers together with the Qiagen OneStep RT-PCR kit. A multiplex PCR was then performed as the second round. MiXCR was run by TCRdb on the multiplex PCR reads, yielding one entry per CDR3 protein. The table has approximately 1.2 million distinct CDR3 sequences, less than 45% seen once; the top ten hold more than 9.5%. Sequencing was done on a sample of peripheral blood or thyroid tissue (not recorded which). These receptor sequences come from an adult man with Graves' hyperthyroidism.

The CDR3 protein is CASSLGASSYGYTF. CDR3 DNA sequence: TGTGCCAGCAGCTTAGGGGCGAGCTCCTATGGCTACACCTTC. The chain employs TRBV7-6 and TRBJ1-2, with unresolved D. This CDR3 has 14 amino acids. Germline V CDR1 and CDR2: SGHVS, FNYEAQ. V was clipped by 1 base and J by 4 bases, with 10 bases between them.

This clonotype was picked up many times. This chain joins TRBV9 and TRBJ1-6; D unclear. Per the germline V gene, CDR1 is SGDLS and CDR2 is YYNGEE. This CDR3 is 14 amino acids long. Trimming pared 0 bases from V and 6 bases from J, leaving 7 bases between. The CDR3 sequence is CASSVVGTNSPLHF. The DNA of the CDR3 is TGTGCCAGCAGCGTAGTGGGAACTAATTCACCCCTCCACTTT. Full variable domain (outside the CDR3, taken from reference TRBV9 and TRBJ1-6): DSGVTQTPKHLITATGQRVTLRCSPRSGDLSVYWYQQSLDQGLQFLIQYYNGEERAKGNILERFSAQQFPDLHSELNLSSLELGDSALYFCASSVVGTNSPLHFGNGTRLTVT.

On this clonotype itself: A clone one base away is much larger, so this may be a read error. This chain connects TRBV5-1 to TRBJ1-2; weak D call: TRBD1 (5 bases). This CDR3 is 14 amino acids long. From germline, CDR1 is SGHRS and CDR2 YFSETQ. V lost 4 bases, J lost 6 bases, and 16 bases lay in between. CDR3 in DNA: TGCGCCAGCAGCGTAAACACAGGCGTCGATGGCTACACCTTC. Translation gives CASSVNTGVDGYTF. Together with reference TRBV5-1 and TRBJ1-2, the CDR3 gives the full variable domain: KAGVTQTPRYLIKTRGQQVTLSCSPISGHRSVSWYQQTPGQGLQFLFEYFSETQRNKGNFPGRFSGRQFSNSRSEMNVSTLELGDSALYLCASSVNTGVDGYTFGSGTRLTVV.

The V gene is TRBV27, the J gene TRBJ1-2, with 7 bases identical to TRBD1. Germline assignment: CDR1 MNHEY and CDR2 SMNVEV (reference sequence). V trimming: 9 bases; J trimming: 2 bases; junction bases outside the gene matches: 15. CDR3 length: 16 amino acids. The DNA for the CDR3 is TGTGCCAGTAGACGGGACAGCGGAATACCAAACTATGGCTACACCTTC. Translating gives CASRRDSGIPNYGYTF.

This clonotype came up many times. This sequence joins TRBV7-7 and TRBJ2-5; D is undetermined. With 6 bases removed from V and 1 base from J, the gap between germline ends came to 9 bases. This CDR3 region has 13 residues. Germline values: CDR1 SSHAT, CDR2 FNYEAQ (reference sequence). The CDR3 is CASSFNGQETQYF. CDR3 DNA: TGTGCCAGCAGTTTCAATGGCCAAGAGACCCAGTACTTC.

The chain has TRBV14 and TRBJ2-2, with 9 bases aligning to TRBD1. Germline assignment: CDR1 SGHDN and CDR2 FVKESK. The V and J ends lost 5 bases and 6 bases, in that order; junction bases with no gene match: 4. The CDR3 covers 14 residues. CDR3: CASSFRQGAGELFF. In DNA, the CDR3 is TGTGCCAGCAGCTTCAGACAGGGGGCCGGGGAGCTGTTTTTT.

This clonotype was seen only a few times. The chain employs TRBV12-3 or TRBV12-4 and TRBJ1-6; 9 positions match TRBD1. The CDR3 is made up of 15 amino acids. Germline trimming cut 6 bases from V and 9 bases from J; bases unmatched to any gene: 9. The CDR3 protein is CASSLTGGKGSPLHF. CDR3 in DNA: TGTGCCAGCAGCTTGACAGGGGGGAAAGGTTCACCCCTCCACTTT.

To note about this clonotype: Possible read error: a much larger clone is one base away. The V call is TRBV20-1, the J call TRBJ1-1; D uncertain. The V gene lost 6 bases and the J gene lost 4 bases, with 15 bases spanning the gap. The CDR3 loop spans 13 amino acids. Germline-derived CDR1 and CDR2 are DFQATT and SNEGSKA (reference sequence). The CDR3 DNA is TGCAGTGCCATAGGACGCTTGAGCACTGAAGCTTTCTTT. This encodes CSAIGRLSTEAFF.

J is TRBJ2-7 and V is TRBV20-1; 10 nucleotides line up with TRBD2. The V and J ends lost 2 bases and 4 bases, in that order; junction bases with no gene match: 8. This CDR3 has 15 amino acids. Germline lookup yields CDR1 DFQATT and CDR2 SNEGSKA (reference sequence). The CDR3 is CSARSIAGGGYEQYF. The CDR3 DNA reads TGCAGTGCTAGATCTATAGCGGGGGGTGGTTACGAGCAGTACTTC.

V and J are TRBV12-3 or TRBV12-4 and TRBJ1-5; TRBD1 matches 9 bases. The CDR3 length is 15 residues. V shed 6 bases, J shed 2 bases, and the junction held 5 bases outside the gene matches. CDR3 DNA sequence: TGTGCCAGCAGAATCCGGGACAGGGGCAATCAGCCCCAGCATTTT. Its translation: CASRIRDRGNQPQHF.